What follows are 14 T cell receptor beta chains derived from one specimen sequenced in a study of cytomegalovirus exposure and HLA in healthy donors. PCR employed 60 Vbeta and 13 Jbeta primers. Repertoires were generated with immunoSEQ multiplex PCR, while TCRdb's copy carries only in-frame clones and drops some. This sample's table reports approximately 150,000 clones. The sequencing input was PBMCs. The origin of the receptors is a woman aged 18-29 years in good health and CMV-seronegative.

The chain has TRBV29-1 and TRBJ1-2, with 8 bases matching TRBD1. V was clipped by 1 base and J by 10 bases; unmatched bases: 8. This CDR3 is 13 amino acids long. CDR1 SQVTM and CDR2 ANQGSEA come from the germline V gene. CDR3 DNA: TGCAGCGTTGAAGGGGGACAGGAATCCACCTACACCTTC. Translation: CSVEGGQESTYTF.

This rearrangement joins TRBV7-9 to TRBJ2-1; D is possibly TRBD2 (6 bases). The germline CDR1 and CDR2 sequences are SEHNR and FQNEAQ (reference sequence). The V end lost 5 bases, the J end lost 4 bases, and 24 bases lay between the germline ends. There are 18 residues in the CDR3. CDR3 residues: CASSHPPGRRAQYNEQFF. DNA for the CDR3: TGTGCCAGCAGCCACCCCCCAGGAAGGAGGGCCCAATACAATGAGCAGTTCTTC.

This sequence joins TRBV11-3 and TRBJ2-2; 9 bases agree with TRBD2. V was clipped by 0 bases and J by 6 bases; unmatched bases: 11. The CDR3 loop spans 18 amino acids. Germline V lookup: CDR1 SGHNT, CDR2 YENEEA. DNA for the CDR3: TGTGCCAGCAGCTTAGATCCCCGGGCGGGAGGGCCTCCCGGGGAGCTGTTTTTT. It specifies CASSLDPRAGGPPGELFF.

The rearrangement joins TRBV2 to TRBJ2-7, with unresolved D. This CDR3 region has 14 residues. Trimming cost V 5 bases and J 0 bases, with 11 bases left between them. The V gene's germline CDR1 is SNHLY and CDR2 FYNNEI. Written as DNA, the CDR3 is TGTGCCAGCAGTCCCTCAAGGAGCTCCTACGAGCAGTACTTC. Protein sequence: CASSPSRSSYEQYF.

The chain links TRBV27 to TRBJ1-4; 7 bases are shared with TRBD1. CDR1 and CDR2 from the germline V gene are MNHEY and SMNVEV (reference sequence). V shed 8 bases, J shed 0 bases, and the junction held 15 bases outside the gene matches. CDR3 length equals 18 residues. The CDR3 sequence: CASPTYRQGVATNEKLFF. The CDR3 DNA reads TGTGCCAGCCCGACCTACCGGCAGGGGGTTGCAACTAATGAAAAACTGTTTTTT.

V and J are TRBV5-1 and TRBJ2-1; 7 bases align to TRBD1. With V trimmed by 0 bases and J by 3 bases, 6 bases remained unmatched. From germline, CDR1 is SGHRS and CDR2 YFSETQ. The CDR3 runs 16 residues. For the CDR3, the DNA is TGCGCCAGCAGCTTGGAAGACAGGGCCCGCTACAATGAGCAGTTCTTC. This codes for CASSLEDRARYNEQFF.

The V and J genes are TRBV2 and TRBJ2-5, with 8 bases aligning to TRBD2. CDR3 length: 15 residues. The junction had 10 bases not matched to a gene; V was cut back by 8 bases and J by 2 bases. Germline V gene sequence: CDR1 SNHLY, CDR2 FYNNEI. Here the CDR3 DNA reads TGTGCCAGCTTGGTCGGACTAGCCCAACAAGAGACCCAGTACTTC. It yields the protein CASLVGLAQQETQYF.

The V and J genes are TRBV4-2 and TRBJ2-3; 7 positions match TRBD2. Trimming took 1 base from V and 5 from J; bases not matched to a gene: 6. The CDR3 totals 15 residues. CDR1 and CDR2 (germline): LGHNA, YNFKEQ. This CDR3 reads CASSQGVASGDTQYF. CDR3 nucleotides: TGTGCCAGCAGCCAAGGAGTGGCTAGCGGAGATACGCAGTATTTT.

The chain employs TRBV6-1 and TRBJ2-1; 7 positions match TRBD2. The CDR3 totals 14 residues. The trim removed 11 bases at V and 4 bases at J, leaving 11 bases unmatched. Per germline, CDR1 MNHNS and CDR2 SASEGT. This CDR3 is CAAEGSSGYNEQFF. The CDR3 DNA reads TGTGCCGCCGAAGGGAGTAGCGGGTACAATGAGCAGTTCTTC.

The CDR3 loop reads CASSQAPGGANTGELFF. The CDR3 DNA is TGCGCCAGCAGCCAAGCCCCAGGCGGGGCGAACACCGGGGAGCTGTTTTTT. The rearrangement uses TRBV4-3 and TRBJ2-2; a weak D match, TRBD2 (6 bases). CDR1 is LGHNA, CDR2 YSLEER, per germline. V lost 1 base to trimming and J lost 0 bases, with 12 bases between them. This CDR3 is 17 amino acids long.

The chain joins TRBV2 to TRBJ2-5; 7 bases align to TRBD2. Germline V gene sequence: CDR1 SNHLY, CDR2 FYNNEI. V trimming: 7 bases; J trimming: 3 bases; junction bases outside the gene matches: 11. The CDR3 is 15 amino acids. The CDR3 DNA follows: TGTGCCAGCATGGAACGGACTAGACCGAAAGAGACCCAGTACTTC. This encodes CASMERTRPKETQYF.

The chain combines TRBV19 with TRBJ2-1; possibly TRBD2 for D (7 bases). Per germline, CDR1 LNHDA and CDR2 SQIVND (reference sequence). CDR3 length: 15 residues. Trimming took off 2 bases at V and 3 bases at J, with 11 bases between the two ends. The CDR3 protein is CASSIKGGNYNEQFF. CDR3 DNA: TGTGCCAGTAGTATAAAGGGGGGGAACTACAATGAGCAGTTCTTC.

With regard to this clone: Other DNA sequences in this sample translate to the same CDR3. The gene calls are TRBV7-8 and TRBJ2-1; D is unresolved. The CDR3 is 16 amino acids. V was trimmed by 1 base and J by 2 bases, leaving 12 bases between them. The germline CDR1 and CDR2 sequences are SGHVS and FQNEAQ. The CDR3 bases are TGTGCCAGCAGCTTAGTCGGCGGCCCCCCCTACAATGAGCAGTTCTTC. It yields the protein CASSLVGGPPYNEQFF.

This chain joins TRBV6-1 and TRBJ2-7, with D possibly being TRBD2 (6 bases). This CDR3 has 14 amino acids. Trimming took 6 bases from V and 1 from J, leaving 13 bases between them. Germline V CDR1 and CDR2: MNHNS, SASEGT. The CDR3 protein is CASSQRGGSYEQYF. The CDR3 nucleotides read TGTGCCAGCAGCCAAAGGGGAGGATCCTACGAGCAGTACTTC.